This T cell receptor beta chain is from a study of T cell changes during pregnancy in multiple sclerosis (dated by TCRdb to between 2018 and 2020). Broadly, across the study: Changes in the T cell repertoire over the course of pregnancy were examined in this study in women with multiple sclerosis.

The protocol used for the library was the immunoSEQ multiplex PCR assay. Held by TCRdb, this immuneACCESS table contains in-frame sequences only and omits some clones. Under half of the omission traces to an unresolved V gene where checked; the cause of the rest is unknown. The sample records about 68,000 clones, about 90% of which are singletons. Of the sample, 0.65% to 0.9% is held by the ten largest clones. Trimming takes 0 bases from V and 1 base from J, and the germline ends sit 8 bases apart. The germline V gene specifies LGHNA as CDR1 and YSLEER as CDR2. The CDR3 holds 15 amino acids from the cysteine to the phenylalanine. The retained sequence is limited to the CDR3, 45 bases, with the frame set at the first base. Note on this clone: Its binding antigen is unknown. No much larger clonotype is one base removed from it; base qualities were not supplied.

The sequencing used peripheral blood, collected in the second trimester of pregnancy. The TCR sequence derives from a female donor with multiple sclerosis, enrolled in a pregnancy study. The chain is made from TRBV4-3 and TRBJ2-3; TRBD2 is perhaps the D gene, given 6 matching bases. The DNA sequence is given as TGCGCCAGCAGCCAAGATCGGAGGGGCACAGATACGCAGTATTTT. It translates as CASSQDRRGTDTQYF.